The entry below describes one T cell receptor (beta chain). This CDR3 spans 12 amino acids. Germline V gene lookup returns CDR1 SEHNR and CDR2 FQNEAQ (reference sequence). V was clipped by 3 bases and J by 4 bases, with 6 bases between them. The sample originates from a study of CD8+ T cells in alopecia areata. Sequencing used cDNA as its template, made by extracting RNA and reverse transcribing it. Repertoires were generated with immunoSEQ multiplex PCR, while TCRdb's copy carries only in-frame clones and drops some. The sample holds 120,000 to 150,000 clones, approximately 90% seen once. Treatment noted: oral pan-JAK inhibitor, 5-10 mg twice daily.

The V call is TRBV7-9, the J call TRBJ1-1; weak D call: TRBD1 (5 bases). The TCR originated in a human donor with alopecia areata. The starting material was CD8+ T cells sorted from blood, obtained at week 4, from a patient treated with tofacitinib. CDR3 loop: CASSLGPTEAFF. The CDR3, as DNA: TGTGCCAGCAGCTTGGGGCCCACTGAAGCTTTCTTT.